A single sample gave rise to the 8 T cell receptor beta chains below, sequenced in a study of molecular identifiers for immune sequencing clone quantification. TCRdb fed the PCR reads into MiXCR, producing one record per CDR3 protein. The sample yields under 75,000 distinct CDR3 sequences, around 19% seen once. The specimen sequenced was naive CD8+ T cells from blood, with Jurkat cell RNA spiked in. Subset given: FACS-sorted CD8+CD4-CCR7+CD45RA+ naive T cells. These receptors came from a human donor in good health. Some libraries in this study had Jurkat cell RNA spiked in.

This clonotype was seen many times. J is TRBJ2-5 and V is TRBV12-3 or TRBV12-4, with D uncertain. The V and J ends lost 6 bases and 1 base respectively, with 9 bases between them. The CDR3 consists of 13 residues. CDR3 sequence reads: CASRPEIQETQYF. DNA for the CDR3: TGTGCCAGCAGGCCGGAAATCCAAGAGACCCAGTACTTC.

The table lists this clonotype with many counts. Here the CDR3 DNA reads TGTGCCTGGAGTCCATTGACAGGGAACACTGAAGCTTTCTTT. Encoded protein: CAWSPLTGNTEAFF. The chain couples TRBV30 to TRBJ1-1; a weak D match, TRBD1 (6 bases). Deletions cut 2 bases from V and 1 base from J, with 11 bases between. The CDR3 runs 14 residues. Germline-derived CDR1 and CDR2 are GTSNPN and SVGIG (reference sequence).

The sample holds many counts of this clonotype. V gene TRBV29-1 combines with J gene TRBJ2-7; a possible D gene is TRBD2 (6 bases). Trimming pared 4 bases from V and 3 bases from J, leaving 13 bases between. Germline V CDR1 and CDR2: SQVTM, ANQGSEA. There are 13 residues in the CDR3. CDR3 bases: TGCAGCGTTGTGCGGGGAATGAACTACGAGCAGTACTTC. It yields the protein CSVVRGMNYEQYF.

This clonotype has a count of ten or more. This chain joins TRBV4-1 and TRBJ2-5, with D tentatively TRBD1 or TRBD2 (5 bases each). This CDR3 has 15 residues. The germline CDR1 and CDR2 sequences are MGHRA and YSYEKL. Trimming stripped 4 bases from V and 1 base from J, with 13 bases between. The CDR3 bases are TGCGCCAGCAGCCTATCACCGGGACCCCAAGAGACCCAGTACTTC. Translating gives CASSLSPGPQETQYF.

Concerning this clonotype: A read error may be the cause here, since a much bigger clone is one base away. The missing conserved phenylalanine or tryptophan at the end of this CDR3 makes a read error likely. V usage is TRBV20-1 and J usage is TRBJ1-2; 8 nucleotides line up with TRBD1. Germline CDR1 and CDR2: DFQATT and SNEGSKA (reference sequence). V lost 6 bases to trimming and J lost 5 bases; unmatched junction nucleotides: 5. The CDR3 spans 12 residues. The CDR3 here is CSATGTGYGYTL. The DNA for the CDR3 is TGCAGTGCCACCGGGACAGGTTATGGCTACACCCTC.

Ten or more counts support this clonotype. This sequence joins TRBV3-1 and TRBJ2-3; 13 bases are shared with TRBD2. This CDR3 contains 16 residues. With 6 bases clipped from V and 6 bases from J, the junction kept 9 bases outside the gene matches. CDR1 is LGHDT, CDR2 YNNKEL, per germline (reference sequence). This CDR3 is CASSQLAGGPGDTQYF. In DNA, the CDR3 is TGTGCCAGCAGTCAACTAGCGGGAGGGCCAGGGGATACGCAGTATTTT.

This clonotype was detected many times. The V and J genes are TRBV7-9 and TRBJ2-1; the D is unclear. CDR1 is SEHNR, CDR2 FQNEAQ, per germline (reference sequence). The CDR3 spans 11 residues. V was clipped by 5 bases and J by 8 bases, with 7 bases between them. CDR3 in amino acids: CASSPMDEQFF. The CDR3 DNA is TGTGCCAGCAGCCCGATGGATGAGCAGTTCTTC.

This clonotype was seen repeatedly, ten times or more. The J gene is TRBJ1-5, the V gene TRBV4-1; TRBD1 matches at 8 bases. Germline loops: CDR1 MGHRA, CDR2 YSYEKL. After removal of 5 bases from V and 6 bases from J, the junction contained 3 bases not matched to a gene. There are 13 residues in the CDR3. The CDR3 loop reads CASSAGGGQPQHF. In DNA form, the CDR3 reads TGCGCCAGCAGCGCAGGGGGCGGTCAGCCCCAGCATTTT.